The source of this T cell receptor beta chain is a study of blood T cells in healthy people across ages. With regard to this clonotype: Compared with germline, one end of the junction differs, possibly owing to a read error.

Germline values: CDR1 SQVTM, CDR2 ANQGSEA. The CDR3 loop spans 15 amino acids. Alongside a J-beta primer mix, a sample-barcoded 5' primer served in a second PCR lasting about 7 to 11 cycles. One entry per CDR3 protein, called by TCRdb with MiXCR from the 5' RACE reads. The table lists around 2 million distinct CDR3 sequences, 35% to 50% of them singletons. The TCR sequence derives from a human donor in good health. The chain has TRBV29-1 and TRBJ2-1; either TRBD1 or TRBD2 may supply D (5 bases each). The sequencing sample was made of blood. This CDR3 is CSVFEPGRVYNEQVF. In nucleotides, the CDR3 is TGCAGCGTTTTTGAACCGGGACGGGTCTACAATGAGCAGGTCTTC.